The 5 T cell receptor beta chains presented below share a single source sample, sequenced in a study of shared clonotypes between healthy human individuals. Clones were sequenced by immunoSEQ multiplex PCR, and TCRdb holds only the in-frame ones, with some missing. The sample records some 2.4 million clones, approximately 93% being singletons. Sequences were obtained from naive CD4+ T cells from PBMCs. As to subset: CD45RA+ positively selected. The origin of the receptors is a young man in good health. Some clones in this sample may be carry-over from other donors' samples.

CDR3 sequence: CSAPNRPEAFF. Written as DNA, the CDR3 is TGCAGTGCCCCGAACCGACCTGAAGCTTTCTTT. This rearrangement joins TRBV20-1 to TRBJ1-1; D unresolved. CDR3 length equals 11 residues. CDR1 is DFQATT and CDR2 is SNEGSKA in the germline V gene (reference sequence). V gave up 6 bases and J gave up 6 bases, with 11 bases separating them.

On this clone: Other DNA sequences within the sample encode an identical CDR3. CDR3 DNA: TGCGCCAGCAGCCCGGACAGAGCCGGGGGCACTGAAGCTTTCTTT. It translates to CASSPDRAGGTEAFF. V usage is TRBV5-1 and J usage is TRBJ1-1; perhaps TRBD1 as D (6 bases). Germline V gene sequence: CDR1 SGHRS, CDR2 YFSETQ. This CDR3 has 15 residues. V was shortened by 4 bases and J by 4 bases, with 17 bases between the two germline ends.

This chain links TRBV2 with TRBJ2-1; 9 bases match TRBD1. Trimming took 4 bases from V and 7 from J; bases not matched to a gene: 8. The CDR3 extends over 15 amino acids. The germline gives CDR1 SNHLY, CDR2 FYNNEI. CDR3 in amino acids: CASSVGTGKYNEQFF. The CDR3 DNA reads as TGTGCCAGCAGTGTAGGGACAGGGAAGTATAATGAGCAGTTCTTC.

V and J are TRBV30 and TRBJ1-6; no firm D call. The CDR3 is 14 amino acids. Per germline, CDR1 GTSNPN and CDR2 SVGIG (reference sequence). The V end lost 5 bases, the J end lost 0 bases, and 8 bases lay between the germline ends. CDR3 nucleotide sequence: TGTGCCTGGGGCGGCAGCTCCTATAATTCACCCCTCCACTTT. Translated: CAWGGSSYNSPLHF.

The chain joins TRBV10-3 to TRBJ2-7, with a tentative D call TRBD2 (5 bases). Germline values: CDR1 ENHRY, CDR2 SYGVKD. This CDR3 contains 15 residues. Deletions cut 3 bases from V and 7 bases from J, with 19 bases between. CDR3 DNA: TGTGCCATCAGTGAAGGACTTCGAGTCCCCGGGGAGCAGTACTTC. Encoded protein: CAISEGLRVPGEQYF.